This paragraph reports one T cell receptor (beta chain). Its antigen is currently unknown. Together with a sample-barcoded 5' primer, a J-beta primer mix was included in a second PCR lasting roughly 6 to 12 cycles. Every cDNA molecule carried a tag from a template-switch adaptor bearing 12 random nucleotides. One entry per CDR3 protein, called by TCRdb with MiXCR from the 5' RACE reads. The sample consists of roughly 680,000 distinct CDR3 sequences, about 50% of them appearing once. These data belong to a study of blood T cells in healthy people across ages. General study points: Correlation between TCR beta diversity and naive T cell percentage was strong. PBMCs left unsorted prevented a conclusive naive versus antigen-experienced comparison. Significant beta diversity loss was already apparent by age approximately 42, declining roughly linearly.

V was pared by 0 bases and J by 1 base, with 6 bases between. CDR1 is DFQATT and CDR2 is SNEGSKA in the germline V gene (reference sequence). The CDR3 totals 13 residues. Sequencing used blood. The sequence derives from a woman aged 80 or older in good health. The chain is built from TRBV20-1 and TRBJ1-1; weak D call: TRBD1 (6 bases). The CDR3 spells CSAREGANTEAFF. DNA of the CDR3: TGCAGTGCTAGAGAGGGGGCGAACACTGAAGCTTTCTTT.